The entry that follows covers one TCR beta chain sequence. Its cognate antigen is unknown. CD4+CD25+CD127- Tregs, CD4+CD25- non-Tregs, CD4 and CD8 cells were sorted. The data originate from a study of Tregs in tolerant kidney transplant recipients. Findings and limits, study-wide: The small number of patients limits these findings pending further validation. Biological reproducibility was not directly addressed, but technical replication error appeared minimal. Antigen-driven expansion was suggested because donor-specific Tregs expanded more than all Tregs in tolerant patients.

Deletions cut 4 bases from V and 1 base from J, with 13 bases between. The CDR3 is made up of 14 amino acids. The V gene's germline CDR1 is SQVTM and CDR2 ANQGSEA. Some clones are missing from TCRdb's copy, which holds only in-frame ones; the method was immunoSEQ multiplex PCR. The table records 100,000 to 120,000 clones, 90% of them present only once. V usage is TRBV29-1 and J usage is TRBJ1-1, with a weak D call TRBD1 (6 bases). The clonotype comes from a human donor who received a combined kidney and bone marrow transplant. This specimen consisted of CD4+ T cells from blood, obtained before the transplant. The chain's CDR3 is CSVAVRGRNTEAFF. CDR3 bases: TGCAGCGTTGCCGTCAGGGGCAGGAACACTGAAGCTTTCTTT.